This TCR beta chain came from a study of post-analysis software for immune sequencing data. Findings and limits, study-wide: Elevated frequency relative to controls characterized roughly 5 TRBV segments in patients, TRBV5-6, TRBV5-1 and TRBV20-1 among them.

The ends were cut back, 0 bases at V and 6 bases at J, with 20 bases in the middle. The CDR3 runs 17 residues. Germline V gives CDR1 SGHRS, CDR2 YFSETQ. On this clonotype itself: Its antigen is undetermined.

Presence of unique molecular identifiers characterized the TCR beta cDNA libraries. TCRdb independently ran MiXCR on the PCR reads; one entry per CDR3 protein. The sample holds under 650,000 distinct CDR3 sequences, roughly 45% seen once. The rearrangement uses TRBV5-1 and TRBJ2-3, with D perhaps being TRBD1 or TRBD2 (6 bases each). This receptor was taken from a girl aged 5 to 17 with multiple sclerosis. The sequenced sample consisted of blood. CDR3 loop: CASSLAAGGPFSDTQYF. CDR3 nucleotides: TGCGCCAGCAGCTTGGCCGCCGGGGGCCCTTTTTCGGATACGCAGTATTTT.